The rows below give T cell receptor beta chains drawn from one sample of a study of shared clonotypes between healthy human individuals. The repertoire was sequenced with immunoSEQ multiplex PCR; TCRdb's copy has only in-frame clones and lacks some. Here the sample spans around 2,000,000 clones, about 95% being singletons. Source material: naive CD8+ T cells sorted from blood. All receptors come from a man younger than 35 in good health. CDR3s include the opening cysteine and the closing phenylalanine or tryptophan. D genes are given only for firm matches. Not all rows give a size; the values are once, few, many and, for expanded clones, a class.

TRBD1 - TRBJ2-1 TRBV5-8 TGTGCCAGCAGCTTGGCGGTCGGGACAGGGGACGAGCAGTTCTTC CASSLAVGTGDEQFF
TRBD2 once TRBJ2-1 TRBV30 TGTGCCTGGAGAGGGACTAGCGCTAACGCCTCCTACAATGAGCAGTTCTTC CAWRGTSANASYNEQFF
- - TRBJ2-3 TRBV13 TGTGCCAGCAGCCCCTTTAAGGGGAGGACAGATACGCAGTATTTT CASSPFKGRTDTQYF
- - TRBJ2-3 TRBV5-4 TGTGCCAGCAGCTTGAACAGGGAAGCAGATACGCAGTATTTT CASSLNREADTQYF
TRBD2 - TRBJ2-1 TRBV11-3 TGTGCCAGCAGCCACATAGCGGGTCTACCAGGGAAGGAGCAGTTCTTC CASSHIAGLPGKEQFF
- - TRBJ2-1 TRBV5-1 TGCGCCAGCAGCCGGTTCTTGTGGGACGGGACCTCGTCGGGGGATGAGCAGTTCTTC CASSRFLWDGTSSGDEQFF
TRBD1 - TRBJ1-1 TRBV28 TGTGCCAGCAGCCCTACCGCCGGGACAGGGCTTGAAGCTTTCTTT CASSPTAGTGLEAFF
TRBD1 - TRBJ2-7 TRBV9 TGTGCCAGCTCCTCCGGGACAGGGGGTTCCTCCTACGAGCAGTACTTC CASSSGTGGSSYEQYF
- once TRBJ1-5 TRBV27 TGTGCCAGCAGTGGGGATGGACAGACCAATCAGCCCCAGCATTTT CASSGDGQTNQPQHF
TRBD2 - TRBJ2-7 TRBV5-6 TGTGCCAGCAGCTTTGGGACTAGCGCCAACTACGAGCAGTACTTC CASSFGTSANYEQYF
- - TRBJ2-7 TRBV6-1 TGTGCCAGCAGTGAAGATGACCTTAAGGGCCGCGAGCAGTACTTC CASSEDDLKGREQYF
- once TRBJ2-3 TRBV4-1 TGCGCCAGCAGCCAGGATACAGACTACACGACAGATACGCAGTATTTT CASSQDTDYTTDTQYF
- - TRBJ2-7 TRBV7-9 TGTGCCAGCAGCTTAGAGGGTCACCACGAGCAGTACTTC CASSLEGHHEQYF
TRBD2 once TRBJ2-7 TRBV30 TGTGCCTGGACTTGGACTAGCGGTAACTACGAGCAGTACTTC CAWTWTSGNYEQYF
- once TRBJ2-1 TRBV5-1 TGCGCCAGCAGCTTGAGGCCCTCCACCGATGAGCAGTTCTTC CASSLRPSTDEQFF
TRBD1 - TRBJ2-7 TRBV29-1 TGCAGCGCGGGGACAGATCTTACCTACGAGCAGTACTTC CSAGTDLTYEQYF
TRBD2 - TRBJ2-2 TRBV15 TGTGCCACCAGCAGAGATGAGCCGGGACTAGCGGGAGTCGGCACCGGCGGGGAGCTGTTTTTT CATSRDEPGLAGVGTGGELFF
- - TRBJ2-7 TRBV10-3 TGTGCCATCAGTGAGTCGACGGGACTCACCTCCTACGAGCAGTACTTC CAISESTGLTSYEQYF
- - TRBJ1-2 TRBV13 TGTGCCAGCAGCCCCGAAGGAGGGTATGGCTACACCTTC CASSPEGGYGYTF
TRBD1 - TRBJ2-6 TRBV27 TGTGCCAGCCAGATAGCACAGGGGAGCTCTGGGGCCAACGTCCTGACTTTC CASQIAQGSSGANVLTF
- - TRBJ2-1 TRBV9 TGTGCCAGCAGCGTAGAGGGATACAATGAGCAGTTCTTC CASSVEGYNEQFF
TRBD1 - TRBJ1-2 TRBV5-1 TGCGCCAGCAGCTTGGCCACAGGGGGCATCTATGGCTACACCTTC CASSLATGGIYGYTF
- - TRBJ1-1 TRBV27 TGTGCCAGCAGCATCCGGGACAACCTAACCCCCACTAAGGGCACTGAAGCTTTCTTT CASSIRDNLTPTKGTEAFF
- once TRBJ1-5 TRBV19 TGTGCCAGTAGTATAGACAGGGAGGATCAGCCCCAGCATTTT CASSIDREDQPQHF
TRBD2 - TRBJ2-3 TRBV7-9 TGTGCCAGCAGCTTACCTAGCGGCCTCCACACAGATACGCAGTATTTT CASSLPSGLHTDTQYF
TRBD2 - TRBJ2-7 TRBV9 TGTGCCAGCAGCGTCGGGGGGGAAAGCGAGCAGTACTTC CASSVGGESEQYF